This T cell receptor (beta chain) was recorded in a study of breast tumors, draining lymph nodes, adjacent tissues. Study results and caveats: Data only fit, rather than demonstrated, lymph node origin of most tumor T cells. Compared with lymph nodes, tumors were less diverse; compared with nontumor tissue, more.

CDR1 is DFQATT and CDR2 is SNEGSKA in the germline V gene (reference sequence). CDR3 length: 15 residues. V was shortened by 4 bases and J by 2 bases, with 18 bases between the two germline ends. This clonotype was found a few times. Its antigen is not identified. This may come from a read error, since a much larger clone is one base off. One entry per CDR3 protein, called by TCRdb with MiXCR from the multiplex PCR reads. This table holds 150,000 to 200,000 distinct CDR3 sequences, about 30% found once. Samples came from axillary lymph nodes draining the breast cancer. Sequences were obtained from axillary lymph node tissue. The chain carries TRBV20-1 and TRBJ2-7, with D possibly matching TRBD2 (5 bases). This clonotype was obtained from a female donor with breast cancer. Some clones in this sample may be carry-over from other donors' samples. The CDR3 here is CSATDLSADAYEQYF. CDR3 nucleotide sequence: TGCAGTGCTACGGACTTATCTGCCGACGCCTACGAGCAGTACTTC.